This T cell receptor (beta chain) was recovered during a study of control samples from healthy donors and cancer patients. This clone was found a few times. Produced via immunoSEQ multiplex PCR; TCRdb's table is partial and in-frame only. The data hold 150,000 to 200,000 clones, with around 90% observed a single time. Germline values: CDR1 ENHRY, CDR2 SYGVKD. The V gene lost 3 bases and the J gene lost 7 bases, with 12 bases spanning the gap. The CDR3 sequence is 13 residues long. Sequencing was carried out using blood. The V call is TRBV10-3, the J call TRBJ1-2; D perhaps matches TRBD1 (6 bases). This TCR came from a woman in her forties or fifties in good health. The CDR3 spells CAISDSGEAGYTF. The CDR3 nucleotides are TGTGCCATCAGTGACTCAGGGGAAGCTGGCTACACCTTC.